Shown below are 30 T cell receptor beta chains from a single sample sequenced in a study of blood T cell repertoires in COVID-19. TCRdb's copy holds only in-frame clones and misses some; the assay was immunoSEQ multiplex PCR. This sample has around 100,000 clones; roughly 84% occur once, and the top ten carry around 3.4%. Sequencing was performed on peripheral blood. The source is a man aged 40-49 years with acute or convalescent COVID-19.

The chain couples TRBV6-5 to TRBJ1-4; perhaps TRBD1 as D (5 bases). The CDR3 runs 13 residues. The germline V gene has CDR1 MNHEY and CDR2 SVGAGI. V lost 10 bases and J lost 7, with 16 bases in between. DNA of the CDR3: TGTGCCACTCACAGGATTTCAGGTGAAAAACTGTTTTTT. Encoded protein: CATHRISGEKLFF.

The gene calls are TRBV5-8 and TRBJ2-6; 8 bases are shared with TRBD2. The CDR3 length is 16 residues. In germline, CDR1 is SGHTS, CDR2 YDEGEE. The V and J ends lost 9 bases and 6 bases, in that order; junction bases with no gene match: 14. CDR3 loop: CATGRGTSWAANVLTF. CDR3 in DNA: TGTGCCACCGGAAGGGGGACTAGTTGGGCGGCCAACGTCCTGACTTTC.

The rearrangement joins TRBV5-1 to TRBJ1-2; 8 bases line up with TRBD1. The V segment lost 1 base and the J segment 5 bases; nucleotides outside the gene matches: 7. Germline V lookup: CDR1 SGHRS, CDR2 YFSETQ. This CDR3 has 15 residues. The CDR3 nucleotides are TGCGCCAGCAGCTTGACCCAACAGGGGGTATATGGCTACACCTTC. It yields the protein CASSLTQQGVYGYTF.

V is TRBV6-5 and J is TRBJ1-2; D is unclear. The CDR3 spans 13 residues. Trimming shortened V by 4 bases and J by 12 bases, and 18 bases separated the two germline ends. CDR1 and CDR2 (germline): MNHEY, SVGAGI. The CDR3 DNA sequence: TGTGCCAGCAGTTCACCACCACCAGAGGCCCACACCTTC. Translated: CASSSPPPEAHTF.

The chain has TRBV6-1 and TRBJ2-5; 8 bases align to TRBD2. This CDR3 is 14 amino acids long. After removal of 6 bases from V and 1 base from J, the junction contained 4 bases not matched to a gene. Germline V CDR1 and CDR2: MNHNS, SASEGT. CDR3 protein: CASSGLAPQETQYF. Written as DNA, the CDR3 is TGTGCCAGCAGCGGACTAGCACCCCAAGAGACCCAGTACTTC.

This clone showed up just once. The CDR3 DNA follows: TGTGCCAGTAGTCCAGGGACTTCCTGGGATCAGCCCCAGCATTTT. Protein product: CASSPGTSWDQPQHF. The chain uses TRBV19 and TRBJ1-5, with D possibly matching TRBD1 (5 bases). CDR3 size: 15 residues. V was trimmed by 5 bases and J by 5 bases, leaving 16 bases between them. Germline values: CDR1 LNHDA, CDR2 SQIVND (reference sequence).

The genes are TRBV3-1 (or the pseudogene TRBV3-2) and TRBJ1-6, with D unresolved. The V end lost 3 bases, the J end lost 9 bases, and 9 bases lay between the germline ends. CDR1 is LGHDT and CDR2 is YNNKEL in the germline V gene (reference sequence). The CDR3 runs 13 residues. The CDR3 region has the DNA TGTGCCAGCAGCCAGAGCTCCGGTTCACCCCTCCACTTT. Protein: CASSQSSGSPLHF.

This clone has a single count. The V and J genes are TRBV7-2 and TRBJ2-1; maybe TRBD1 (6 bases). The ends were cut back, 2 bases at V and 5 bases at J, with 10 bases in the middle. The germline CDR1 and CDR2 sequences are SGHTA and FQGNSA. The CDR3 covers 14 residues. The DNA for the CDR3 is TGTGCCAGCAGCTTAAGGCAGGGGAACAATGAGCAGTTCTTC. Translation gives CASSLRQGNNEQFF.

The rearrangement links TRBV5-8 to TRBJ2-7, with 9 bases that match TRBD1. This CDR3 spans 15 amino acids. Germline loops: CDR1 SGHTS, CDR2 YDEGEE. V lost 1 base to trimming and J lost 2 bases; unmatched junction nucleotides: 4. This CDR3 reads CASSLTGTGTYEQYF. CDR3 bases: TGTGCCAGCAGCTTGACCGGGACAGGGACCTACGAGCAGTACTTC.

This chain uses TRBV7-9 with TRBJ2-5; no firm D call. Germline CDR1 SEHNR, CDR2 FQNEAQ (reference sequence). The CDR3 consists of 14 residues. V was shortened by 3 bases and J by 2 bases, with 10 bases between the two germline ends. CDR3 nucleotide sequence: TGTGCCAGCAGCTTGGTTACAGTTCAAGAGACCCAGTACTTC. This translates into CASSLVTVQETQYF.

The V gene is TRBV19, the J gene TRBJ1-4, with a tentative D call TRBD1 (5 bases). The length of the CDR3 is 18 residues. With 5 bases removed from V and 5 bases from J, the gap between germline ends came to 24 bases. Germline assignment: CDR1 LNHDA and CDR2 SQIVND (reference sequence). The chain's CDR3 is CASSPPLGQGIGNEKLFF. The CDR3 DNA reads TGTGCCAGTAGTCCCCCCCTCGGCCAGGGAATAGGGAATGAAAAACTGTTTTTT.

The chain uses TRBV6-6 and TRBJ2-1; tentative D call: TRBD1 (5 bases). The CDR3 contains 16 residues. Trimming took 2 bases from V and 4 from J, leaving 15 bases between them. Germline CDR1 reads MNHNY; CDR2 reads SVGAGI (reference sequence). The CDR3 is CASSYGPTVGYNEQFF. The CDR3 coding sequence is TGTGCCAGCAGTTACGGTCCGACAGTTGGGTACAATGAGCAGTTCTTC.

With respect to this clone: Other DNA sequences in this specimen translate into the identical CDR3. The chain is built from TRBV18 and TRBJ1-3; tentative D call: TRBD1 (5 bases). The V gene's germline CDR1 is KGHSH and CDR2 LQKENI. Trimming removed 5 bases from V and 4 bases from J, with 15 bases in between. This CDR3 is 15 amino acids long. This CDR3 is CASSLTGTAGNTIYF. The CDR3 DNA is TGTGCCAGCTCATTAACCGGGACTGCAGGAAACACCATATATTTT.

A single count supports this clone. CDR3: CASSLNPNSPLHF. CDR3 nucleotides: TGTGCCAGCAGCTTAAATCCGAATTCACCCCTCCACTTT. This chain links TRBV7-3 with TRBJ1-6, with D uncertain. Looked up from germline, CDR1 is SGHTA and CDR2 is FQGTGA. The CDR3 is made up of 13 amino acids. Trimming took 1 base from V and 7 from J, leaving 5 bases between them.

CDR3 in amino acids: CASSPRQGGTYEQYF. CDR3 DNA sequence: TGTGCCAGCTCACCGCGACAGGGGGGGACCTACGAGCAGTACTTC. This chain uses TRBV18 with TRBJ2-7, with 9 bases identical to TRBD1. This CDR3 has 15 amino acids. CDR1 and CDR2 from the germline V gene are KGHSH and LQKENI. The junction had 5 bases not matched to a gene; V was cut back by 3 bases and J by 2 bases.

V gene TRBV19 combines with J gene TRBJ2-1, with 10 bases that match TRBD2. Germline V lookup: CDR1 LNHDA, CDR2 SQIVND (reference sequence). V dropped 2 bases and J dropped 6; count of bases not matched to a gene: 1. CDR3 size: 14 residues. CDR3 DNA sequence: TGTGCCAGTAGTATAAGCGGGGGGGTCAATGAGCAGTTCTTC. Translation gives CASSISGGVNEQFF.

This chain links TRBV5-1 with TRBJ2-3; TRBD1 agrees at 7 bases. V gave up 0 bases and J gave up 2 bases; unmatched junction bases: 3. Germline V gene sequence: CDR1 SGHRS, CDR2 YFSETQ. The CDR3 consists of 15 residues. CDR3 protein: CASSLAGTATDTQYF. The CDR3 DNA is TGCGCCAGCAGCTTGGCCGGGACAGCCACAGATACGCAGTATTTT.

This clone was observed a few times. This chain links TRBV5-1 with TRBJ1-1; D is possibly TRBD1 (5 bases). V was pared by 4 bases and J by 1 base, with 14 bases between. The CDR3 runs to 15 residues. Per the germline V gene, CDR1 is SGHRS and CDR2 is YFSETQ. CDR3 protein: CASSPQARENTEAFF. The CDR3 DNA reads TGCGCCAGCAGCCCACAGGCCAGGGAGAACACTGAAGCTTTCTTT.

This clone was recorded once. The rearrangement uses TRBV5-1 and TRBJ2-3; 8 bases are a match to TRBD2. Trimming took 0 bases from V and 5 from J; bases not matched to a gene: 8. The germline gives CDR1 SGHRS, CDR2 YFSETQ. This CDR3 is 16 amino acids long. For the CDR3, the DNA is TGCGCCAGCAGCTTGGCCACCGCGGGGGGCGTAGATACGCAGTATTTT. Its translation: CASSLATAGGVDTQYF.

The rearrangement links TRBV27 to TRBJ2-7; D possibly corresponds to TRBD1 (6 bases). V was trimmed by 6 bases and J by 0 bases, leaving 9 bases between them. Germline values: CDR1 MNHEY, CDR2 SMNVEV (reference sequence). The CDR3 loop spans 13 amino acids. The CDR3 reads CASRGTSSYEQYF. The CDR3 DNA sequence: TGTGCCAGCAGGGGGACATCCTCCTACGAGCAGTACTTC.

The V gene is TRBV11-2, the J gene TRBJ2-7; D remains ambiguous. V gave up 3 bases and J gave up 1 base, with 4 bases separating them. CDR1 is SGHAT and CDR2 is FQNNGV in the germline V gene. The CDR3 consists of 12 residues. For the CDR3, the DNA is TGTGCCAGCAGCTTCCTGTCCTACGAGCAGTACTTC. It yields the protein CASSFLSYEQYF.

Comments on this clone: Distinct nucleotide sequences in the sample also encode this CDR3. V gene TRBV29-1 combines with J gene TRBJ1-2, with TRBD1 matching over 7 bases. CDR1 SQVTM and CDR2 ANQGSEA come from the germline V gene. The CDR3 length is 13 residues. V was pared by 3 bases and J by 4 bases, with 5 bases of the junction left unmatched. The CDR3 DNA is TGCAGCGTTGACCGGGACAGCCTCTATGGCTACACCTTC. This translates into CSVDRDSLYGYTF.

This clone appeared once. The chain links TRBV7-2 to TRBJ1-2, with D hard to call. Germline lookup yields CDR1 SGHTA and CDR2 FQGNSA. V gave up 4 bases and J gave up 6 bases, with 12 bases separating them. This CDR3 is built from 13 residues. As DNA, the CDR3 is TGTGCCAGCAGCTCGGGAGGGTTGAATGGCTACACCTTC. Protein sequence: CASSSGGLNGYTF.

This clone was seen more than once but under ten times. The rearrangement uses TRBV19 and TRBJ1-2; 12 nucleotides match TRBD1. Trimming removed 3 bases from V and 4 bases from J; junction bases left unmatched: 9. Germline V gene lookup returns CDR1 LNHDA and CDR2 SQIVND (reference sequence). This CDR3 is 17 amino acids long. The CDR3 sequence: CASSILGTGGFGYGYTF. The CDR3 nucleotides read TGTGCCAGTAGTATCCTCGGGACAGGGGGCTTCGGCTATGGCTACACCTTC.

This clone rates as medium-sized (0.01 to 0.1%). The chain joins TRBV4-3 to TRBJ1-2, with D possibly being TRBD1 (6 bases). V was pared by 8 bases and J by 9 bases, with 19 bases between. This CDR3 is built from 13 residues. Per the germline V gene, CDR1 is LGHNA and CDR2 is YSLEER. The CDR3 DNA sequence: TGCGCCAGCGCCGAGGACAGAGTCGCAAGCTACACCTTC. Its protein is CASAEDRVASYTF.

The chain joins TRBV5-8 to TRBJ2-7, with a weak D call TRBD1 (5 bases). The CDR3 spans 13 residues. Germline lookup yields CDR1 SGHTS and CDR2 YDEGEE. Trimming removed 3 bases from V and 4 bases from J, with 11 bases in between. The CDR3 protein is CASSYQGMYEQYF. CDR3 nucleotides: TGTGCCAGCAGCTACCAGGGAATGTACGAGCAGTACTTC.

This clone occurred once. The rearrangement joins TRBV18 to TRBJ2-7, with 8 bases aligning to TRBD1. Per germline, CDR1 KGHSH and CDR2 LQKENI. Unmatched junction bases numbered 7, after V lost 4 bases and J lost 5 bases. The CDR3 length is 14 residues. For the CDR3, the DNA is TGTGCCAGCTCACAGTCTGACAGGGGCCACGAGCAGTACTTC. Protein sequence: CASSQSDRGHEQYF.

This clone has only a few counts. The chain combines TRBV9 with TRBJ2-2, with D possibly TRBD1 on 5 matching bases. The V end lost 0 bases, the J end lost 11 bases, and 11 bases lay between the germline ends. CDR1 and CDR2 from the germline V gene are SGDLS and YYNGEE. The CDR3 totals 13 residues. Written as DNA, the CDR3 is TGTGCCAGCAGCGTAGGGGGCGGAGTAGAGCTGTTTTTT. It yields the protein CASSVGGGVELFF. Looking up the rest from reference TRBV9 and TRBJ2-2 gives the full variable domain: DSGVTQTPKHLITATGQRVTLRCSPRSGDLSVYWYQQSLDQGLQFLIQYYNGEERAKGNILERFSAQQFPDLHSELNLSSLELGDSALYFCASSVGGGVELFFGEGSRLTVL.

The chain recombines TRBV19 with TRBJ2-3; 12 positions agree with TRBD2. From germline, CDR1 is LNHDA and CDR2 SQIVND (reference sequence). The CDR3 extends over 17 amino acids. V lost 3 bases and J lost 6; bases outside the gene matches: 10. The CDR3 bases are TGTGCCAGTAGTATTGAGCTAGCGGGGGGGCCAGGGGATACGCAGTATTTT. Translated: CASSIELAGGPGDTQYF.

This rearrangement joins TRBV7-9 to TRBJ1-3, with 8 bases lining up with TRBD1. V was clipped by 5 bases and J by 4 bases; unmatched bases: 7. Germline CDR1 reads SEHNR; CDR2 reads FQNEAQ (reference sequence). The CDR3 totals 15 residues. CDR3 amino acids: CASSVGTGSGNTIYF. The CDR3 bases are TGTGCCAGCAGCGTCGGGACAGGTTCAGGAAACACCATATATTTT.